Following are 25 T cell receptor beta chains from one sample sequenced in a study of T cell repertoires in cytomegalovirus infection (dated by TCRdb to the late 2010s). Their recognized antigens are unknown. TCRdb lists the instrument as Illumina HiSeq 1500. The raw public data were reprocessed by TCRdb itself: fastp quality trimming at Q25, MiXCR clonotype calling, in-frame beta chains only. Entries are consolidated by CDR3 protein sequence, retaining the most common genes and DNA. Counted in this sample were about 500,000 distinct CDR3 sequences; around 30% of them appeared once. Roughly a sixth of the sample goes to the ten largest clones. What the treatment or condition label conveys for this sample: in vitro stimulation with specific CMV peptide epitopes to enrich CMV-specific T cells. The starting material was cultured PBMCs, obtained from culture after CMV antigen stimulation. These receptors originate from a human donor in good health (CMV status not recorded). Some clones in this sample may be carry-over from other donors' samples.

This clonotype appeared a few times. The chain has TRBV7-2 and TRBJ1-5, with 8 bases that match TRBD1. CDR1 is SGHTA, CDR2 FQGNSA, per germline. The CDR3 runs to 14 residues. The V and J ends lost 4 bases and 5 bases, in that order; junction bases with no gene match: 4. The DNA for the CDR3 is TGTGCCAGCAGCTCCCAGACAGGGGATCAGCCCCAGCATTTT. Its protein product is CASSSQTGDQPQHF.

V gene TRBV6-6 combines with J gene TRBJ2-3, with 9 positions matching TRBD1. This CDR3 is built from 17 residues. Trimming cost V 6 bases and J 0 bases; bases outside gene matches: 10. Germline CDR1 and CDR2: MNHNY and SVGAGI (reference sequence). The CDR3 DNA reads TGTGCCAGCAGACCTACGCTCGGGACAGGGAGCACAGATACGCAGTATTTT. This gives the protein CASRPTLGTGSTDTQYF.

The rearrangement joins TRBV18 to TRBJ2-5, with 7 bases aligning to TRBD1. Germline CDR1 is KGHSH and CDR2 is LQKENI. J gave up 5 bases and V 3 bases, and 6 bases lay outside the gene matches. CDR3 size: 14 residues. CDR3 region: CASSPLTGLETQYF. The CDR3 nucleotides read TGTGCCAGCTCACCGCTGACAGGGTTGGAGACCCAGTACTTC. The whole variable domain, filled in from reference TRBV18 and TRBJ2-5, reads NAGVMQNPRHLVRRRGQEARLRCSPMKGHSHVYWYRQLPEEGLKFMVYLQKENIIDESGMPKERFSAEFPKEGPSILRIQQVVRGDSAAYFCASSPLTGLETQYFGPGTRLLVL.

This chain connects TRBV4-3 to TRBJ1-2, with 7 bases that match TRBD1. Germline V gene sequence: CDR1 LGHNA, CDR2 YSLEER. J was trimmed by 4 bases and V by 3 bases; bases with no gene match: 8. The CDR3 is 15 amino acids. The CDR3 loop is CASSHGTDRGYGYTF. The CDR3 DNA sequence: TGCGCCAGCAGCCACGGGACAGATAGGGGCTATGGCTACACCTTC.

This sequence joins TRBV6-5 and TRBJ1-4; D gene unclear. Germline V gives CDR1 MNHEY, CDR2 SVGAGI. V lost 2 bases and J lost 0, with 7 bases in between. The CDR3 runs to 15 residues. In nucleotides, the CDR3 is TGTGCCAGCAGTTACGCCGGGACAACTAATGAAAAACTGTTTTTT. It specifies CASSYAGTTNEKLFF.

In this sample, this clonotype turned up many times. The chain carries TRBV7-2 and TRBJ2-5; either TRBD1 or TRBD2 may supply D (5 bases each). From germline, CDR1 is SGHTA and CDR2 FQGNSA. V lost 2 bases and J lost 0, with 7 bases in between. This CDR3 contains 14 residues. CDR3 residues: CASSLTGHQETQYF. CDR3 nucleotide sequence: TGTGCCAGCAGCTTAACGGGACACCAAGAGACCCAGTACTTC.

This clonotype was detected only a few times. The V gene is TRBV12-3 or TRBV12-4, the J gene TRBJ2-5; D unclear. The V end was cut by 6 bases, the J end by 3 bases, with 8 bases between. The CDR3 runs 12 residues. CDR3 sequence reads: CASRMAEETQYF. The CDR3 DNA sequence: TGTGCCAGCAGGATGGCAGAAGAGACCCAGTACTTC.

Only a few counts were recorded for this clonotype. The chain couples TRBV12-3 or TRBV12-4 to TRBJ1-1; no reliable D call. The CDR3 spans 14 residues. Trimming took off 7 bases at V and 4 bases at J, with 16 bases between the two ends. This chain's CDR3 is CASTRRGLGTEAFF. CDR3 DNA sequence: TGTGCCAGCACCAGGCGGGGATTGGGCACTGAAGCTTTCTTT.

The CDR3 DNA follows: TGTACGATGGGACTAGCATGGGGTGAGCAGTTCTTC. This gives the protein CTMGLAWGEQFF. V gene TRBV30 combines with J gene TRBJ2-1; 9 bases fit TRBD2. Germline-derived CDR1 and CDR2 are GTSNPN and SVGIG (reference sequence). There are 12 residues in the CDR3.

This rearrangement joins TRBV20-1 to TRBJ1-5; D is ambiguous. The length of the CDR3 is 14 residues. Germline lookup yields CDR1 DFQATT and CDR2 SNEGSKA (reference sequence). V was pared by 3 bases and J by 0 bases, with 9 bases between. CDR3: CSARRPYSNQPQHF. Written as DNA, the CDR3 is TGCAGTGCTAGGCGACCGTATAGCAATCAGCCCCAGCATTTT.

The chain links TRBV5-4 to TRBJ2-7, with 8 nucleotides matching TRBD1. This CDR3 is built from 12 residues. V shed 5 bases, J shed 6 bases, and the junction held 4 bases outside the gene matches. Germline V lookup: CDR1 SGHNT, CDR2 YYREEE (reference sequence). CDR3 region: CASSWTGSEQYF. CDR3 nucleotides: TGTGCCAGCAGTTGGACAGGGTCCGAGCAGTACTTC.

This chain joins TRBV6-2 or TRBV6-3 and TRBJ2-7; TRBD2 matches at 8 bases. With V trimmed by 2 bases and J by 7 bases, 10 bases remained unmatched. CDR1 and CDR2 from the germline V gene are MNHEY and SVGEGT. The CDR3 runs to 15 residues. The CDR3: CASSYGGGRYGEQYV. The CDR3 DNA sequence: TGTGCCAGCAGTTACGGCGGGGGGCGATATGGGGAGCAGTACGTC.

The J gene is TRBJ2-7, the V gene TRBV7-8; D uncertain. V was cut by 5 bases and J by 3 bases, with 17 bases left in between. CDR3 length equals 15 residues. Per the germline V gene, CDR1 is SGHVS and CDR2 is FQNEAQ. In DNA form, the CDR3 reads TGTGCCAGCAGCGAAAGAGGTGGTCCGCTCTACGAGCAGTACTTC. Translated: CASSERGGPLYEQYF.

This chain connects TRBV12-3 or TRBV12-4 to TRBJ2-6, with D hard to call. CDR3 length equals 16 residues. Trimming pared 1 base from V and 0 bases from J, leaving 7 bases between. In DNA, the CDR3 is TGTGCCAGCAGTTTAGGCCAGGCCTCTGGGGCCAACGTCCTGACTTTC. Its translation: CASSLGQASGANVLTF.

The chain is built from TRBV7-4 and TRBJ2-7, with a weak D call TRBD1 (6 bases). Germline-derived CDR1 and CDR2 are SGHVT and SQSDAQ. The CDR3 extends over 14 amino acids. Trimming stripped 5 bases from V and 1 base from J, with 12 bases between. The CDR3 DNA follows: TGTGCCAGCAGCCGGGAAGGACAGTCCTACGAGCAGTACTTC. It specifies CASSREGQSYEQYF. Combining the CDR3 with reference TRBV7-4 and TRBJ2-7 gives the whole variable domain GAGVSQSPRYKVAKRGRDVALRCDSISGHVTLYWYRQTLGQGSEVLTYSQSDAQRDKSGRPSGRFSAERPERSVSTLKIQRTEQGDSAVYLCASSREGQSYEQYFGPGTRLTVT.

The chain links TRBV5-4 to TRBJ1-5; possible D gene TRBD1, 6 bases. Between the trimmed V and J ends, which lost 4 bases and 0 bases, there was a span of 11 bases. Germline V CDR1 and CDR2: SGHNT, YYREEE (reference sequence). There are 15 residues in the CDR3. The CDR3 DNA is TGTGCCAGCAGCCCGTACAGGGATAGCAATCAGCCCCAGCATTTT. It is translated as CASSPYRDSNQPQHF.

The CDR3 spells CASSRVIATEAFF. CDR3 nucleotides: TGTGCCAGCAGCCGTGTAATCGCCACTGAAGCTTTCTTT. This chain connects TRBV7-9 to TRBJ1-1; unclear D gene. Germline assignment: CDR1 SEHNR and CDR2 FQNEAQ (reference sequence). The CDR3 sequence is 13 residues long. Trimming shortened V by 5 bases and J by 4 bases, and 11 bases separated the two germline ends.

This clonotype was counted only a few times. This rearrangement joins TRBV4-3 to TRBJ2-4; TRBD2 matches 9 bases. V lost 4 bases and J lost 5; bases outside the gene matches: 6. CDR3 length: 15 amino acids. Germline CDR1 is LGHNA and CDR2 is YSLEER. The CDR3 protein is CASSRAGGTENIQYF. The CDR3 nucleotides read TGCGCCAGCAGCCGGGCGGGAGGGACCGAAAACATTCAGTACTTC.

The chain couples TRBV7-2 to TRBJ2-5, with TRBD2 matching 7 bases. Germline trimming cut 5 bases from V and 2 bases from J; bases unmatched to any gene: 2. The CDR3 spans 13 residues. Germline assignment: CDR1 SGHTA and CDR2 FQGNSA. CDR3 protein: CASSPRGQETQYF. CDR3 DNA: TGTGCCAGCAGCCCGCGGGGGCAAGAGACCCAGTACTTC.

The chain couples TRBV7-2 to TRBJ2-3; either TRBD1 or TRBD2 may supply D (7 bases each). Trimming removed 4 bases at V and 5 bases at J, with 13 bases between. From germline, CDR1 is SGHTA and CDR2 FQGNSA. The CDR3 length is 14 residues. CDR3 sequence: CASSSQRDRDTQYF. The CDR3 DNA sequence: TGTGCCAGCAGCTCCCAGCGGGACAGAGATACGCAGTATTTT.

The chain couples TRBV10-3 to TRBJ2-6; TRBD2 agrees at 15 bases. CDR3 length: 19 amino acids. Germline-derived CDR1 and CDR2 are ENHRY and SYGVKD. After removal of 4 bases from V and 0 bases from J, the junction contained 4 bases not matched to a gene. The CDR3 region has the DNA TGTGCCATCAGTGGGACTAGCGGGAGGGAATTCTCTGGGGCCAACGTCCTGACTTTC. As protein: CAISGTSGREFSGANVLTF.

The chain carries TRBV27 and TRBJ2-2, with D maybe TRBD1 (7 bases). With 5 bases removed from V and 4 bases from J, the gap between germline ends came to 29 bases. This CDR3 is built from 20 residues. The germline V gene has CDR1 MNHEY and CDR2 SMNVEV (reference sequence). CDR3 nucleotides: TGTGCCAGCAGTCCACTTAGGGGGGCGATCAAGGGGGCGGGCACCGGGGAGCTGTTTTTT. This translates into CASSPLRGAIKGAGTGELFF.

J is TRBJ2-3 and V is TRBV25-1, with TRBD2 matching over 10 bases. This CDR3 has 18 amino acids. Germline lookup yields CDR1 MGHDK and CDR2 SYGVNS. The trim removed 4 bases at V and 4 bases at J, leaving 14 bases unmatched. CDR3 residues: CASSALRDSLAGSDTQYF. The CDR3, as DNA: TGTGCCAGCAGTGCACTCCGGGACTCACTAGCGGGGTCAGATACGCAGTATTTT.

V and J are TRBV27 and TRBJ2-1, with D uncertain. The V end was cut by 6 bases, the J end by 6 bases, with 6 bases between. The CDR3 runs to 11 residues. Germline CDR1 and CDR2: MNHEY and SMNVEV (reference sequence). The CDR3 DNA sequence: TGTGCCAGCAGGGATATCAATGAGCAGTTCTTC. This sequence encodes CASRDINEQFF.

The CDR3 DNA reads as TGTGCCAGCAGCTTAAGTCGTAACACAGATACGCAGTATTTT. Encoded protein: CASSLSRNTDTQYF. The rearrangement links TRBV7-4 to TRBJ2-3; the D is unclear. CDR3 length equals 14 residues. Germline assignment: CDR1 SGHVT and CDR2 SQSDAQ. V was clipped by 2 bases and J by 2 bases, with 8 bases between them.